This T cell receptor (beta chain) was identified during a study of blood T cells in healthy people across ages. The authors ran a second PCR of about 7 to 12 cycles using a sample-barcoded 5' primer and a J-beta primer mix. In TCRdb, the 5' RACE reads were re-called with MiXCR into one record per CDR3 protein. The sample holds 700,000 to 850,000 distinct CDR3 sequences, under 40% seen once. This clonotype was detected only once. Sequencing was performed on blood. The receptor comes from a man younger than 30 in good health.

The CDR3 here is CSALGTSGNTIYF. CDR3 coding DNA: TGCAGTGCTCTAGGGACTTCTGGAAACACCATATATTTT. The V gene is TRBV20-1, the J gene TRBJ1-3, with a possible D match to TRBD1 (5 bases). The length of the CDR3 is 13 residues. CDR1 and CDR2 from the germline V gene are DFQATT and SNEGSKA (reference sequence). Trimming stripped 5 bases from V and 1 base from J, with 9 bases between.